These 19 T cell receptor beta chains were sequenced from one sample in a study of T-cell reconstitution after alpha-beta-depleted transplantation in children. Unique molecular identifiers tagged the TCRbeta library. TCRdb ran MiXCR on the PCR reads and lists one entry per CDR3 protein. This table has about 1,000,000 distinct CDR3 sequences, roughly 29% appearing once. The sample was PBMCs, mostly from graft donor cells, taken 360 days after TCRalphabeta/CD19-depleted stem cell transplant. The origin of the receptors is a boy less than two years old who had a stem cell transplant for SCID, so the T cells may come from the graft donor.

This clonotype was found a few times. The chain couples TRBV20-1 to TRBJ2-7; no clear D gene. V was trimmed by 3 bases and J by 2 bases, leaving 11 bases between them. The CDR3 covers 13 residues. Germline V gene data show CDR1 as DFQATT and CDR2 as SNEGSKA (reference sequence). CDR3: CSARTPGPYEQYF. The CDR3 DNA is TGCAGTGCTAGGACCCCAGGCCCCTACGAGCAGTACTTC.

This clonotype was picked up a small number of times. The V and J genes are TRBV20-1 and TRBJ1-1; D may be TRBD1 (5 bases). Trimming shortened V by 3 bases and J by 0 bases, and 14 bases separated the two germline ends. The germline gives CDR1 DFQATT, CDR2 SNEGSKA (reference sequence). This CDR3 comprises 15 residues. The CDR3 reads CSARAGLGVNTEAFF. The CDR3 nucleotides are TGCAGTGCTAGGGCTGGGTTGGGGGTGAACACTGAAGCTTTCTTT.

The rearrangement links TRBV13 to TRBJ2-5, with D tentatively TRBD1 (5 bases). The V gene's germline CDR1 is PRHDT and CDR2 FYEKMQ (reference sequence). With 4 bases removed from V and 1 base from J, the gap between germline ends came to 10 bases. This CDR3 has 14 amino acids. The CDR3 coding sequence is TGTGCCAGCAGCTCAGGACATAGCCAAGAGACCCAGTACTTC. It is translated as CASSSGHSQETQYF.

The gene calls are TRBV6-5 and TRBJ2-5, with TRBD1 matching 7 bases. Germline CDR1 and CDR2: MNHEY and SVGAGI. With V trimmed by 5 bases and J by 0 bases, 9 bases remained unmatched. CDR3 length: 16 amino acids. The CDR3 DNA reads as TGTGCCAGCAGTACCCGACAGGGATCATACCAAGAGACCCAGTACTTC. Translating gives CASSTRQGSYQETQYF.

The CDR3 here is CASKFATGGASYEQYF. In DNA, the CDR3 is TGTGCCAGCAAGTTTGCGACAGGGGGCGCATCGTACGAGCAGTACTTC. The chain recombines TRBV28 with TRBJ2-7; TRBD1 aligns across 10 bases. The length of the CDR3 is 16 residues. The V segment lost 7 bases and the J segment 4 bases; nucleotides outside the gene matches: 13. The germline gives CDR1 MDHEN, CDR2 SYDVKM. Together with reference TRBV28 and TRBJ2-7, the CDR3 gives the full variable domain: DVKVTQSSRYLVKRTGEKVFLECVQDMDHENMFWYRQDPGLGLRLIYFSYDVKMKEKGDIPEGYSVSREKKERFSLILESASTNQTSMYLCASKFATGGASYEQYFGPGTRLTVT.

This clonotype was counted between two and nine times. The gene calls are TRBV19 and TRBJ1-1, with a tentative D call TRBD1 (6 bases). This CDR3 has 14 residues. CDR1 is LNHDA, CDR2 SQIVND, per germline (reference sequence). V was cut by 9 bases and J by 8 bases, with 22 bases left in between. This CDR3 is CASQQTGDRPEAFF. CDR3 in DNA: TGTGCCAGCCAACAGACAGGTGACAGACCCGAAGCTTTCTTT.

The chain is built from TRBV4-2 and TRBJ1-1; no firm D call. The CDR3 runs to 13 residues. V was clipped by 3 bases and J by 0 bases, with 5 bases between them. Germline loops: CDR1 LGHNA, CDR2 YNFKEQ. CDR3 DNA: TGTGCCAGCAGCCAGCTACTGAACACTGAAGCTTTCTTT. This gives the protein CASSQLLNTEAFF.

The CDR3 sequence: CASSGRDRADGYTF. CDR3 DNA: TGTGCCAGCAGCGGCCGGGACAGGGCCGATGGCTACACCTTC. The gene calls are TRBV3-1 and TRBJ1-2, with 9 bases identical to TRBD1. This CDR3 region has 14 residues. The V and J ends lost 5 bases and 6 bases, in that order; junction bases with no gene match: 7. In germline, CDR1 is LGHDT, CDR2 YNNKEL (reference sequence).

This chain joins TRBV5-6 and TRBJ1-1; TRBD1 agrees at 8 bases. With 3 bases clipped from V and 14 bases from J, the junction kept 21 bases outside the gene matches. The germline V gene encodes CDR1 SGHDT and CDR2 YYEEEE. This CDR3 is 16 amino acids long. CDR3 in amino acids: CASSSPGTGKARMAFF. The CDR3 DNA sequence: TGTGCCAGCAGCTCCCCCGGGACAGGCAAGGCGAGGATGGCCTTCTTT.

This chain uses TRBV5-1 with TRBJ2-5; 8 nucleotides match TRBD1. The V and J ends lost 2 bases and 5 bases, in that order; junction bases with no gene match: 8. This CDR3 has 15 residues. CDR1 and CDR2 (germline): SGHRS, YFSETQ. For the CDR3, the DNA is TGCGCCAGCAGCTTTGACAGGGGTGTTCCGGAGACCCAGTACTTC. Residues: CASSFDRGVPETQYF.

Ten or more counts support this clonotype. The chain recombines TRBV12-3 or TRBV12-4 with TRBJ2-3; 8 nucleotides match TRBD1. The V gene end was trimmed by 8 bases and the J gene end by 2 bases; junction bases not matched to a gene: 6. CDR3 size: 14 residues. The CDR3, as DNA: TGTGCCAGCGGGAGGACAGGGTACACAGATACGCAGTATTTT. This gives the protein CASGRTGYTDTQYF.

The chain employs TRBV19 and TRBJ2-2, with 11 bases matching TRBD1. The ends lost 9 bases at V and 4 bases at J; junction bases unmatched: 7. The germline gives CDR1 LNHDA, CDR2 SQIVND (reference sequence). The CDR3 is 15 residues long. The CDR3 region is CASGRGTGGTGELFF. CDR3 nucleotide sequence: TGTGCCAGCGGCCGTGGGACAGGGGGCACCGGGGAGCTGTTTTTT.

The chain links TRBV4-1 to TRBJ2-1; D is unclear. Germline V gene data show CDR1 as MGHRA and CDR2 as YSYEKL. The CDR3 contains 16 residues. The V end was cut by 0 bases, the J end by 1 base, with 10 bases between. This CDR3 reads CASSQDSTFSYNEQFF. CDR3 nucleotides: TGCGCCAGCAGCCAAGACAGTACCTTTTCCTACAATGAGCAGTTCTTC.

This clonotype was observed a handful of times. The rearrangement links TRBV20-1 to TRBJ2-4, with D perhaps TRBD2 (5 bases). CDR3 length equals 14 residues. V lost 5 bases and J lost 1, with 12 bases in between. CDR1 DFQATT and CDR2 SNEGSKA come from the germline V gene (reference sequence). CDR3 sequence (DNA): TGCAGTGCTCCCAGGCCGGGGGCCAAAAACATTCAGTACTTC. Its translation: CSAPRPGAKNIQYF.

Only a few counts were recorded for this clonotype. The chain carries TRBV5-1 and TRBJ2-5; 7 bases line up with TRBD1. This CDR3 has 15 residues. After removal of 2 bases from V and 5 bases from J, the junction contained 9 bases not matched to a gene. Germline assignment: CDR1 SGHRS and CDR2 YFSETQ. The CDR3 loop reads CASSLGGAEEETQYF. As DNA, the CDR3 is TGCGCCAGCAGCTTAGGGGGCGCGGAGGAGGAGACCCAGTACTTC.

This clonotype was detected only a few times. This sequence joins TRBV5-1 and TRBJ2-4; 8 nucleotides match TRBD2. The CDR3 spans 16 residues. After removal of 4 bases from V and 4 bases from J, the junction contained 10 bases not matched to a gene. Germline values: CDR1 SGHRS, CDR2 YFSETQ. The CDR3 is CASSPAGGVPKNIQYF. CDR3 sequence (DNA): TGCGCCAGCAGCCCAGCCGGGGGGGTCCCTAAAAACATTCAGTACTTC.

The V gene is TRBV15, the J gene TRBJ1-4, with a tentative D call TRBD1 (6 bases). In germline, CDR1 is LNHNV, CDR2 YYDKDF (reference sequence). V was trimmed by 3 bases and J by 5 bases, leaving 13 bases between them. The CDR3 is 15 amino acids. CDR3 amino acids: CATSRGTGGNEKLFF. The CDR3 bases are TGTGCCACCAGCAGGGGGACGGGGGGCAATGAAAAACTGTTTTTT.

The J gene is TRBJ2-7, the V gene TRBV20-1; 8 nucleotides match TRBD1. Germline-derived CDR1 and CDR2 are DFQATT and SNEGSKA (reference sequence). Germline trimming cut 1 base from V and 3 bases from J; bases unmatched to any gene: 5. The CDR3 sequence is 14 residues long. CDR3 coding DNA: TGCAGTGCTAGAGGGGGACAGGCGTTCTACGAGCAGTACTTC. Its translation is CSARGGQAFYEQYF.

The CDR3 spells CASSLFETNTDTQYF. The CDR3 DNA is TGTGCCAGCAGTTTGTTTGAGACTAACACAGATACGCAGTATTTT. This chain uses TRBV27 with TRBJ2-3; D is perhaps TRBD2 (5 bases). Germline V gene sequence: CDR1 MNHEY, CDR2 SMNVEV (reference sequence). The V gene lost 3 bases and the J gene lost 2 bases, with 12 bases spanning the gap. The CDR3 runs 15 residues.